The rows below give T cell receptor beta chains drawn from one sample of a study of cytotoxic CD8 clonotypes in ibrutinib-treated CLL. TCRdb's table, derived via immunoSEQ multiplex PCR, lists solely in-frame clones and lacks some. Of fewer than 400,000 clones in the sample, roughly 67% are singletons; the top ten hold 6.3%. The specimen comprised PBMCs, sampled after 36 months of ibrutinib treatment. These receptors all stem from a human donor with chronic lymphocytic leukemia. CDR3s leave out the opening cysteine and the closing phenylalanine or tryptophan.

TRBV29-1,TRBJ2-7,SVADRGAEQY
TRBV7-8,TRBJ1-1,ASSLASLNTEAF
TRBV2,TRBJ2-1,ASTGGLAGDQQF
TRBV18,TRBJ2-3,ASSPTWRVDTQY
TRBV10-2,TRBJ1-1,ASSGTGKAIIEAF
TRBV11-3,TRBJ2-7,ASSPRDTTTYEQY
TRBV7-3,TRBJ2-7,ASSLSSSYEQY
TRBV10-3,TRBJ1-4,AISESRPGSGEKLF
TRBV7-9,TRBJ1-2,ASSPSLAGGNGYT
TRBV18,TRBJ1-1,ASYGEMNTEAF
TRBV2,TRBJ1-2,ASRMGAYGYT
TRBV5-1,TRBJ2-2,ASSLVLVANTGELF
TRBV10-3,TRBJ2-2,AISEVVGSTGELF
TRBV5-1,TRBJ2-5,ASSLEWTSGRVTQY
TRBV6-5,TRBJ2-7,ASSYSRLAGVYEQY
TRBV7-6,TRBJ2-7,ASSLVSSQGDEQY
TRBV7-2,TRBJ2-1,ASSFGGPYNEQF
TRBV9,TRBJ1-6,ASSVEDRLNSPLH
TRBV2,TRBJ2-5,ASKEDRGGETQY
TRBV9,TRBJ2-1,ASAGDRADEQF
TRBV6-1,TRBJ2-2,ASSHNANTGELF